This TCR beta chain is drawn from a study of OX40 agonist ivuxolimab in advanced cancers. For the study at large: Patients with hepatocellular carcinoma, melanoma, renal cell or head and neck cancer made up the dose-escalation patients.

Method: immunoSEQ multiplex PCR; TCRdb's copy keeps in-frame clones and lacks some. The sample shows tens of thousands of clones, approximately 80% of them seen only once. Whole-study results and caveats: Compared with others, partial responders at 0.1-3.0 mg/kg displayed clonal expansion among the lowest.

V was trimmed by 0 bases and J by 5 bases, leaving 10 bases between them. The CDR3 totals 14 residues. In germline, CDR1 is SGHAT, CDR2 FQNNGV. Note on this clone: Its specificity is not known.

The chain links TRBV11-2 to TRBJ2-5; no definite D call. Specimen: CD4+ or CD8+ T cells sorted from blood, collected in a trial of the OX40 agonist ivuxolimab. The clonotype comes from an adult with an advanced solid tumor such as melanoma, head and neck, liver or kidney cancer. The CDR3 sequence: CASSLDWAAETQYF. CDR3 DNA: TGTGCCAGCAGCTTAGACTGGGCCGCGGAGACCCAGTACTTC.